These T cell receptor beta chains were read from a single sample in a study of beta chain features in type 1 diabetes. Clones were read by immunoSEQ multiplex PCR, and TCRdb kept only the in-frame ones, dropping some. The data show roughly 38,000 clones, with about 68% seen just once and over 1.5% held by the top ten. Sequencing was performed on Tregs from blood. These receptors were collected from a man younger than 40 with type 1 diabetes. Some clones in this sample may be carry-over from other donors' samples. CDR3s leave out the opening cysteine and the closing phenylalanine or tryptophan. The order of the fields is J gene, V gene, CDR3 protein.

>TRBJ1-6|TRBV7-2
ASSPGSSYNSPLH
>TRBJ1-1|TRBV29-1
SAQTNTEAF
>TRBJ1-2|TRBV27
ASRWGGSGYGYT
>TRBJ2-3|TRBV5-1
ASSVREADTQY
>TRBJ1-3|TRBV18
ASSSNYRDRGLSDGNTIY
>TRBJ1-6|TRBV7-8
ASSLSPGQAFH
>TRBJ1-2|TRBV28
ASSERAPYGYT
>TRBJ1-6|TRBV5-1
ASSSRQGLESPLH
>TRBJ1-1|TRBV18
ASSPLHVDRGYTEAF
>TRBJ2-1|TRBV9
ASSVAAGSLNEQF
>TRBJ2-2|TRBV5-1
ASSNTGFTGELF
>TRBJ1-1|TRBV2
ASMTRQLTEAF
>TRBJ1-1|TRBV7-2
ASSSRQGAISRRAF
>TRBJ2-5|TRBV18
ASSPLREETQY
>TRBJ2-6|TRBV19
ATQPGISGANVLT
>TRBJ2-3|TRBV5-6
ASSFTSRTDTQY
>TRBJ1-2|TRBV6-6
ASRYQGANYGYT
>TRBJ2-7|TRBV18
ASSAGGGEQY
>TRBJ2-7|TRBV5-1
ASSLEQAYYEQY
>TRBJ2-3|TRBV5-4
ASSSAYGGAYTDTQY
>TRBJ2-3|TRBV27
ASSVGGLHTQY
>TRBJ2-2|TRBV27
ASTSVTGELF
>TRBJ1-2|TRBV7-2
ASSKGQVYGYT